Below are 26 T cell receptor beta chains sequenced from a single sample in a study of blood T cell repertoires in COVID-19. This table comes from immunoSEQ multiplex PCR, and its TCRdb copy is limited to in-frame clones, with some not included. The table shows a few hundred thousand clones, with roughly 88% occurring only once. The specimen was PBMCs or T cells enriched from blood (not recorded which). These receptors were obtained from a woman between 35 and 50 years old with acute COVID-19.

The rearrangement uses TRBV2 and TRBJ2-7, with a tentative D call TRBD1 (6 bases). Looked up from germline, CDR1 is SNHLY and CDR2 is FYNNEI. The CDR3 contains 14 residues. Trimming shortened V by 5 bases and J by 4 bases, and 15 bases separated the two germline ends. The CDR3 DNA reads TGTGCCAGCAGTTCCTACGGACAGTTATACGAGCAGTACTTC. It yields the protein CASSSYGQLYEQYF.

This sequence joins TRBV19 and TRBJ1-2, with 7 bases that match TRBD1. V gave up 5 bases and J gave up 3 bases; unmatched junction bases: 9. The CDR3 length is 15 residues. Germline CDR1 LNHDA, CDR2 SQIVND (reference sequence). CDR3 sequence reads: CASSDRTGGYYGYTF. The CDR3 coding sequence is TGTGCCAGTAGTGATAGGACAGGAGGTTACTATGGCTACACCTTC. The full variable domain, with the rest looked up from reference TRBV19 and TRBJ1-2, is DGGITQSPKYLFRKEGQNVTLSCEQNLNHDAMYWYRQDPGQGLRLIYYSQIVNDFQKGDIAEGYSVSREKKESFPLTVTSAQKNPTAFYLCASSDRTGGYYGYTFGSGTRLTVV.

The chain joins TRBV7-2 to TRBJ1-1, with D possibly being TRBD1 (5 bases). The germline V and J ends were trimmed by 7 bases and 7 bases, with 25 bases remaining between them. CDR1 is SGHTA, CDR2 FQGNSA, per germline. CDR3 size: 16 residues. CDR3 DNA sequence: TGTGCCAGCATCGACCACCCCTGGGGGGGTAAGGATGAAGCTTTCTTT. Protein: CASIDHPWGGKDEAFF.

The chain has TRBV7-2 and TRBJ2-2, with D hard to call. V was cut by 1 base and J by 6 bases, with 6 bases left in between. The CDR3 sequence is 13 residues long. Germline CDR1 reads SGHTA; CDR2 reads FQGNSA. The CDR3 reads CASSLVRSGELFF. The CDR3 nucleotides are TGTGCCAGCAGCTTAGTGAGATCCGGGGAGCTGTTTTTT. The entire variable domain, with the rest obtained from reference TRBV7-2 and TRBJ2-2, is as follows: GAGVSQSPSNKVTEKGKDVELRCDPISGHTALYWYRQSLGQGLEFLIYFQGNSAPDKSGLPSDRFSAERTGGSVSTLTIQRTQQEDSAVYLCASSLVRSGELFFGEGSRLTVL.

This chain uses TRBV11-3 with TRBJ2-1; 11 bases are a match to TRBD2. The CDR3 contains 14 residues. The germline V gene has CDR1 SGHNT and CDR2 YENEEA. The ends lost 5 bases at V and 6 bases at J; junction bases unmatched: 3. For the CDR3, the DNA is TGTGCCAGCAGCCTTAGCGGGAGGGGCAATGAGCAGTTCTTC. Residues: CASSLSGRGNEQFF.

CDR3 coding DNA: TGTGCCAGCTCACCATTATTCCCGGACTCAAACACCGGGGAGCTGTTTTTT. Residues: CASSPLFPDSNTGELFF. V is TRBV18 and J is TRBJ2-2; a possible D gene is TRBD2 (5 bases). The ends were cut back, 2 bases at V and 2 bases at J, with 15 bases in the middle. The CDR3 has 17 residues. The germline CDR1 and CDR2 sequences are KGHSH and LQKENI.

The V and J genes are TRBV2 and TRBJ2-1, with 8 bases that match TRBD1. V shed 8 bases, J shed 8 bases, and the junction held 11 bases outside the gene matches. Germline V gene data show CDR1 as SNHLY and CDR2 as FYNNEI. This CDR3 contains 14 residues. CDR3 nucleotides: TGTGCCAGCGGGGGATGGACAGGGACGGATGAGCAGTTCTTC. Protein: CASGGWTGTDEQFF.

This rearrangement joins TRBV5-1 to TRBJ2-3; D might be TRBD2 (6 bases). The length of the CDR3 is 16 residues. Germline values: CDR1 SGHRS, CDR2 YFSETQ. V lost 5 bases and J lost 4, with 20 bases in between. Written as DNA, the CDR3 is TGCGCCAGCAGGCCAACGGAGGGGAGGCGTGCAGATACGCAGTATTTT. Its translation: CASRPTEGRRADTQYF.

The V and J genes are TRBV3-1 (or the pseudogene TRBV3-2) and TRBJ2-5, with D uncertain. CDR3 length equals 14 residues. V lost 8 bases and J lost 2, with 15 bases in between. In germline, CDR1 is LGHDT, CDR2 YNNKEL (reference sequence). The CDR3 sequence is CASENAFQQETQYF. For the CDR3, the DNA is TGTGCCAGCGAGAACGCATTCCAACAAGAGACCCAGTACTTC.

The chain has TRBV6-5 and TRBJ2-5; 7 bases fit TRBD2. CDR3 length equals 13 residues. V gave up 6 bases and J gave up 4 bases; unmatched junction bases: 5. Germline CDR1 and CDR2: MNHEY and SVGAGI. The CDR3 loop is CASRMGLSETQYF. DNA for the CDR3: TGTGCCAGCAGGATGGGACTATCAGAGACCCAGTACTTC.

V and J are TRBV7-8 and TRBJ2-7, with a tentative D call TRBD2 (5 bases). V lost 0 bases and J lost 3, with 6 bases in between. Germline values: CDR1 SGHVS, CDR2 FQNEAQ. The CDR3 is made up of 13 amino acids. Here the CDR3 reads CASSLAGVYEQYF. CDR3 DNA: TGTGCCAGCAGCTTAGCGGGAGTCTACGAGCAGTACTTC.

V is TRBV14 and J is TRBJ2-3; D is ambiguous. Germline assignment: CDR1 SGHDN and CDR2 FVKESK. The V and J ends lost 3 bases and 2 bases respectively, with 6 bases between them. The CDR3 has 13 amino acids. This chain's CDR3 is CASSQTHTDTQYF. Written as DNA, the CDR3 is TGTGCCAGCAGCCAGACACACACAGATACGCAGTATTTT.

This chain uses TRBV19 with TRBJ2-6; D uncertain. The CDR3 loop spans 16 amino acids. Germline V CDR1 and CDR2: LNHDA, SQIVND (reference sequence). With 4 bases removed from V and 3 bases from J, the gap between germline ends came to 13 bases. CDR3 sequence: CASSSIRQFGANVLTF. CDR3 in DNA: TGTGCCAGTAGTAGTATCAGGCAGTTTGGGGCCAACGTCCTGACTTTC. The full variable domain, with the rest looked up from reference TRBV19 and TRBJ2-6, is DGGITQSPKYLFRKEGQNVTLSCEQNLNHDAMYWYRQDPGQGLRLIYYSQIVNDFQKGDIAEGYSVSREKKESFPLTVTSAQKNPTAFYLCASSSIRQFGANVLTFGAGSRLTVL.

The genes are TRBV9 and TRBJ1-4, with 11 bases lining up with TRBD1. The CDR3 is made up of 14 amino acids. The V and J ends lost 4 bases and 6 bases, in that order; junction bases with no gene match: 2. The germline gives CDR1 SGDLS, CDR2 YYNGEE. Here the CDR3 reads CASSRTGGDEKLFF. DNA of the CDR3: TGTGCCAGCAGCCGGACAGGGGGCGATGAAAAACTGTTTTTT. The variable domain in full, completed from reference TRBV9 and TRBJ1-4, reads DSGVTQTPKHLITATGQRVTLRCSPRSGDLSVYWYQQSLDQGLQFLIQYYNGEERAKGNILERFSAQQFPDLHSELNLSSLELGDSALYFCASSRTGGDEKLFFGSGTQLSVL.

This CDR3 reads CASSFGTGYYSYEQYV. The DNA of the CDR3 is TGTGCCAGCAGTTTTGGGACAGGGTATTACTCCTACGAGCAGTACGTC. The J gene is TRBJ2-7, the V gene TRBV6-2 or TRBV6-3; TRBD1 matches at 9 bases. The CDR3 spans 16 residues. J gave up 0 bases and V 4 bases, and 7 bases lay outside the gene matches. The germline V gene has CDR1 MNHEY and CDR2 SVGEGT.

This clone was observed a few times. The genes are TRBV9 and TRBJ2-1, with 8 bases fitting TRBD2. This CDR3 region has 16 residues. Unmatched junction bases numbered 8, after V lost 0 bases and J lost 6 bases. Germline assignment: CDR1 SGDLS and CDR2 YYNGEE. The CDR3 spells CASSVGGTSDTNEQFF. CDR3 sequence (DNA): TGTGCCAGCAGCGTAGGGGGGACTAGTGATACCAATGAGCAGTTCTTC.

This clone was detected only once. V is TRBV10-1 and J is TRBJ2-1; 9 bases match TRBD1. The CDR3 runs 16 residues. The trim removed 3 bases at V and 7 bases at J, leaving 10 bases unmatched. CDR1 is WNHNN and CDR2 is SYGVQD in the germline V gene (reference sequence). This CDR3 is CASSEQGTGMWNEQFF. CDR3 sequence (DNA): TGCGCCAGCAGTGAACAAGGGACAGGGATGTGGAATGAGCAGTTCTTC.

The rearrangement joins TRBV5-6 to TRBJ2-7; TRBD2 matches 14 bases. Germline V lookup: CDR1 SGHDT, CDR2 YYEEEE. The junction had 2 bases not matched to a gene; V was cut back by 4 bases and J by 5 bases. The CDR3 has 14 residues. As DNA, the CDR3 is TGTGCCAGCAGCCGGACTAGCGGGAGGCACGAGCAGTACTTC. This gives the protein CASSRTSGRHEQYF.

The CDR3 coding sequence is TGTGCCAGCAGCTCGCTGGACAGGGCAGAGAGCACCATATATTTT. As protein: CASSSLDRAESTIYF. The chain has TRBV5-4 and TRBJ1-3; 8 nucleotides match TRBD1. Germline assignment: CDR1 SGHNT and CDR2 YYREEE (reference sequence). This CDR3 comprises 15 residues. V was pared by 3 bases and J by 9 bases, with 11 bases of the junction left unmatched.

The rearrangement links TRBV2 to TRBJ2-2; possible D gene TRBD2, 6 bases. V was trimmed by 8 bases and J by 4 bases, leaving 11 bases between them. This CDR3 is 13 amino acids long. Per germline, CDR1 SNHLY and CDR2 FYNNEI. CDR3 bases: TGTGCCAGCGGGACTTACGTCACCGGGGAGCTGTTTTTT. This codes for CASGTYVTGELFF.

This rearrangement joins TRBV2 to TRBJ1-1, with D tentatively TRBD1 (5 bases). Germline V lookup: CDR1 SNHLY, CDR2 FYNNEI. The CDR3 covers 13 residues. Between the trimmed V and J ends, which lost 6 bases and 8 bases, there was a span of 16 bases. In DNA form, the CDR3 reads TGTGCCAGCAGGCTGGGCAGGGAGGGCGAAGCTTTCTTT. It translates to CASRLGREGEAFF.

CDR3 sequence: CASSSNPQGAGDQPQHF. CDR3 in DNA: TGCGCCAGCAGCTCCAACCCACAGGGGGCCGGCGATCAGCCCCAGCATTTT. The genes are TRBV5-1 and TRBJ1-5; the match to TRBD1 covers 9 bases. The length of the CDR3 is 17 residues. The V and J ends lost 3 bases and 5 bases, in that order; junction bases with no gene match: 12. The germline CDR1 and CDR2 sequences are SGHRS and YFSETQ.

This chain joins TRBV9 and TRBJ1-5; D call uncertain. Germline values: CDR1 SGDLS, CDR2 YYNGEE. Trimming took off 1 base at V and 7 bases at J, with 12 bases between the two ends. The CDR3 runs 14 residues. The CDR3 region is CASSVRGGEQPQHF. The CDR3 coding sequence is TGTGCCAGCAGCGTACGGGGAGGAGAACAGCCCCAGCATTTT.

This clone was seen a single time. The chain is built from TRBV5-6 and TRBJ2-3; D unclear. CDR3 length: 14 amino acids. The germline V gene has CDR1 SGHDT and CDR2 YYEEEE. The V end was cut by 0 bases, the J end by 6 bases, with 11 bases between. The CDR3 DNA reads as TGTGCCAGCAGCTTGGAGGCCCCCGGGGATACGCAGTATTTT. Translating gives CASSLEAPGDTQYF.

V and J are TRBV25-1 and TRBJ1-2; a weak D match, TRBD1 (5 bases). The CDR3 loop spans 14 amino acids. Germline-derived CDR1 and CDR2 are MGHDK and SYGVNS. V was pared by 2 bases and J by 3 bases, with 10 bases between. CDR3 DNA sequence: TGTGCCAGCAGTGAAACAGGCAAATACTATGGCTACACCTTC. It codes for CASSETGKYYGYTF.

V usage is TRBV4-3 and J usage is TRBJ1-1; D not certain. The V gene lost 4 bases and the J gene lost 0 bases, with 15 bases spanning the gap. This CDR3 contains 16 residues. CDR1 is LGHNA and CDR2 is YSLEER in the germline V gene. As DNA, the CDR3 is TGCGCCAGCAGCCCCCTACTAAGCGAGATGAACACTGAAGCTTTCTTT. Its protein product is CASSPLLSEMNTEAFF.